The present T cell receptor beta chain was sequenced within a study of beta chain features in type 1 diabetes. Study-wide results and caveats: Shorter TCRB CDR3s, moderately but significantly so, were found in Type 1 diabetes patients in all four CD4+ subsets. A pattern of fewer insertions and more deletions at VDJ junctions was seen in type 1 diabetes patients.

A note on this clone: What it binds is not known.

TCRB transcripts that were expressed got sequenced, as all of the isolated RNA had been reverse transcribed. Sequencing used immunoSEQ multiplex PCR; TCRdb keeps in-frame clones, though not all of them. The repertoire includes some 290,000 clones, roughly an eighth of them detected once, and less than 0.02% sits in the top ten. Every sorted population was more than 98% pure. The germline CDR1 and CDR2 sequences are SGHDN and FVKESK. V lost 2 bases to trimming and J lost 6 bases, with 16 bases between them. The CDR3 length is 15 residues. The receptor was derived from a man in his thirties or forties with type 1 diabetes. The chain couples TRBV14 to TRBJ1-1; D is possibly TRBD1 (5 bases). The sequenced sample was naive CD4+ T cells from blood. For the CDR3, the DNA is TGTGCCAGCAGCCAAAATGCAGGGCCCAACTCTGAAGCTTTCTTT. Its protein product is CASSQNAGPNSEAFF. Full variable domain (outside the CDR3, taken from reference TRBV14 and TRBJ1-1): EAGVTQFPSHSVIEKGQTVTLRCDPISGHDNLYWYRRVMGKEIKFLLHFVKESKQDESGMPNNRFLAERTGGTYSTLKVQPAELEDSGVYFCASSQNAGPNSEAFFGQGTRLTVV.